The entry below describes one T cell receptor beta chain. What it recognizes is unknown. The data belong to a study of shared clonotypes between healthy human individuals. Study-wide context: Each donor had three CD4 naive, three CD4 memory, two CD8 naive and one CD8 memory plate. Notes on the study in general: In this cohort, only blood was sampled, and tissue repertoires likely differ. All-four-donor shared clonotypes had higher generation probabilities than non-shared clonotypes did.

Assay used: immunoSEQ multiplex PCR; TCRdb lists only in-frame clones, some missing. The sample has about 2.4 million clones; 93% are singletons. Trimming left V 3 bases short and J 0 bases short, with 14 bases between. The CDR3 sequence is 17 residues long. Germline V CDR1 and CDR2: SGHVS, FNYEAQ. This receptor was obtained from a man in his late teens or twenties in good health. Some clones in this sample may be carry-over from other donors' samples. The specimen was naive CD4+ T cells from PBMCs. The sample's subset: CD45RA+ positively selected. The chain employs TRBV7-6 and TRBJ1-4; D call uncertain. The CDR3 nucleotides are TGTGCCAGCAGCTTTACTCTGGTAAGGGCAACTAATGAAAAACTGTTTTTT. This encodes CASSFTLVRATNEKLFF.